The clone carrying this TCR beta chain was seen many times. CDR3 length: 13 amino acids. Between the trimmed V and J ends, which lost 4 bases and 3 bases, there was a span of 10 bases. Per germline, CDR1 LGHDT and CDR2 YNNKEL (reference sequence). This sample is part of a study of neurological immune-mediated disorders. Sequencing runs each yielded over 160 million TCR-beta sequences from 15-18 subjects. TCRdb re-called the 5' RACE reads through MiXCR, storing one row per CDR3 protein. The sample includes 45,000 to 50,000 distinct CDR3 sequences, 3% to 3.5% of them seen just once. This sequence joins TRBV3-1 and TRBJ2-7; weak D call: TRBD2 (6 bases). The sequenced sample was PBMCs. This receptor was obtained from a woman in her forties or fifties with multiple sclerosis. The chain's CDR3 is CASSLGGLYEQYF. The DNA for the CDR3 is TGTGCCAGCAGCCTTGGGGGACTCTACGAGCAGTACTTC.